This TCR beta chain was identified in a study of OX40 agonist ivuxolimab in advanced cancers. In the study overall: Of the patients, three showed partial responses, one with hepatocellular carcinoma and two with cutaneous melanoma.

Germline CDR1 and CDR2: LNHNV and YYDKDF (reference sequence). This CDR3 is built from 16 residues. V gave up 3 bases and J gave up 3 bases, with 18 bases separating them. Remarks on this clone: Its antigen is still unknown.

TCRdb keeps only in-frame clones here, not all; method: immunoSEQ multiplex PCR. The sample shows approximately 90,000 clones, 89% of them seen only once. Whole-study findings and limits: Researchers report that CD8+ T cells had, on average, more expanded clones than CD4+.

Sequenced here: CD4+ or CD8+ T cells sorted from blood, sampled in a trial of the OX40 agonist ivuxolimab. The V call is TRBV15, the J call TRBJ2-7, with unresolved D. The TCR originated in an adult with an advanced solid tumor such as melanoma, head and neck, liver or kidney cancer. The CDR3 DNA reads TGTGCCACCAGCAGGGCTCCCCACTCCTTAGTCTACGAGCAGTACTTC. Translation: CATSRAPHSLVYEQYF.